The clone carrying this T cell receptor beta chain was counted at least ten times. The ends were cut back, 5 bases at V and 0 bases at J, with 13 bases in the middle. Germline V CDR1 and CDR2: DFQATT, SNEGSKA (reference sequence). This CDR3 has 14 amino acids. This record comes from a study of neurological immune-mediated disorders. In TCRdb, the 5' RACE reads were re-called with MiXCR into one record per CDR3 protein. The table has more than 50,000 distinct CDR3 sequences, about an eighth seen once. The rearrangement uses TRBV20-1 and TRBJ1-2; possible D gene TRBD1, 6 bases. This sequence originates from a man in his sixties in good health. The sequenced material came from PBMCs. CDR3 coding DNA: TGCAGTGCTCTCCTCCAGGGGACTAACTATGGCTACACCTTC. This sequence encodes CSALLQGTNYGYTF.